The 32 T cell receptor beta chains below come from one sample, sequenced in a study of shared clonotypes between healthy human individuals. Only in-frame clones appear in the TCRdb table, and some are missing; sequencing was by immunoSEQ multiplex PCR. The profile covers about 960,000 clones, with about 80% appearing a single time and 1.5% taken by the ten largest. Input material: memory CD4+ T cells sorted from blood. As to subset: CD45RA-negative fraction. The source is a man aged 18 to 30 in good health.

This clone was seen more than once but under ten times. V and J are TRBV5-1 and TRBJ2-1; TRBD1 aligns across 12 bases. Trimming at V came to 0 bases and at J to 6 bases, leaving 4 bases not matched to a gene. Germline V lookup: CDR1 SGHRS, CDR2 YFSETQ. This CDR3 region has 16 residues. The CDR3 sequence: CASSLAGTGGLNEQFF. The DNA of the CDR3 is TGCGCCAGCAGCTTGGCTGGGACAGGGGGCCTCAATGAGCAGTTCTTC.

As for this clone: This CDR3 is also generated by other DNA sequences in the sample. The CDR3, as DNA: TGTGCCAGCAGTTATAGAGGGGATCAGCCCCAGCATTTT. This sequence encodes CASSYRGDQPQHF. The rearrangement uses TRBV6-5 and TRBJ1-5, with TRBD1 as a possible D gene (5 bases). The CDR3 loop spans 13 amino acids. V was pared by 3 bases and J by 5 bases, with 8 bases between. From germline, CDR1 is MNHEY and CDR2 SVGAGI.

As concerns this clone: Other DNA sequences in the same sample also yield this CDR3. This sequence joins TRBV6-5 and TRBJ1-1; D not certain. This CDR3 comprises 12 residues. Germline V lookup: CDR1 MNHEY, CDR2 SVGAGI. V lost 5 bases and J lost 8, with 12 bases in between. The CDR3 protein is CASSPGRSEAFF. DNA for the CDR3: TGTGCCAGCAGTCCTGGTAGGTCCGAAGCTTTCTTT.

This clone was detected only once. This chain uses TRBV6-6 with TRBJ2-4, with D perhaps TRBD1 (6 bases). This CDR3 has 15 residues. V shed 5 bases and J shed 3 bases, with 14 bases lying between them. Germline V gene sequence: CDR1 MNHNY, CDR2 SVGAGI (reference sequence). In DNA, the CDR3 is TGTGCCAGCAGTCAACAGGGTGATGACAAAAACATTCAGTACTTC. Its translation: CASSQQGDDKNIQYF.

V gene TRBV15 combines with J gene TRBJ1-6, with 7 nucleotides matching TRBD1. The CDR3 consists of 18 residues. The germline V gene has CDR1 LNHNV and CDR2 YYDKDF (reference sequence). V shed 0 bases and J 1 base; nucleotides not matched to a gene: 6. CDR3: CATSRDRGIRSYNSPLHF. CDR3 nucleotides: TGTGCCACCAGCAGAGACAGGGGGATTAGGTCCTATAATTCACCCCTCCACTTT. Using reference TRBV15 and TRBJ1-6 for the parts outside the CDR3, the full variable domain is DAMVIQNPRYQVTQFGKPVTLSCSQTLNHNVMYWYQQKSSQAPKLLFHYYDKDFNNEADTPDNFQSRRPNTSFCFLDIRSPGLGDTAMYLCATSRDRGIRSYNSPLHFGNGTRLTVT.

This clone appeared a few times. This same CDR3 is encoded by further DNA sequences in the sample. V and J are TRBV2 and TRBJ1-1; the D is unclear. The germline gives CDR1 SNHLY, CDR2 FYNNEI. CDR3 length equals 13 residues. Trimming took 4 bases from V and 1 from J, leaving 7 bases between them. CDR3 sequence: CASSVLGNTEAFF. CDR3 nucleotide sequence: TGTGCCAGCAGTGTGCTTGGGAACACTGAAGCTTTCTTT.

The chain recombines TRBV5-8 with TRBJ1-5; D is undetermined. From germline, CDR1 is SGHTS and CDR2 YDEGEE. This CDR3 contains 13 residues. Between the trimmed V and J ends, which lost 2 bases and 7 bases, there was a span of 10 bases. Here the CDR3 reads CASSFRRGQPQHF. The CDR3 bases are TGTGCCAGCAGCTTCCGGAGAGGGCAGCCCCAGCATTTT.

The V and J genes are TRBV25-1 and TRBJ2-7; possible D gene TRBD2, 6 bases. Trimming cost V 6 bases and J 0 bases, with 18 bases left between them. CDR1 is MGHDK and CDR2 is SYGVNS in the germline V gene. The CDR3 has 16 residues. The chain's CDR3 is CASSDGIAEFSYEQYF. As DNA, the CDR3 is TGTGCCAGCAGCGACGGGATAGCGGAGTTCTCCTACGAGCAGTACTTC.

Of note for this clone: The sample has other DNA sequences that encode this CDR3 too. This chain connects TRBV7-3 to TRBJ2-1; 10 nucleotides align to TRBD2. CDR1 is SGHTA, CDR2 FQGTGA, per germline. The J segment lost 6 bases and the V segment lost 2 bases, leaving 4 bases of the junction unmatched. The CDR3 consists of 15 residues. The CDR3 region has the DNA TGTGCCAGCAGCTTATTAGCGGGGGGTTCCAATGAGCAGTTCTTC. Protein product: CASSLLAGGSNEQFF. Full variable domain (rest looked up from reference TRBV7-3 and TRBJ2-1): GAGVSQTPSNKVTEKGKYVELRCDPISGHTALYWYRQSLGQGPEFLIYFQGTGAADDSGLPNDRFFAVRPEGSVSTLKIQRTERGDSAVYLCASSLLAGGSNEQFFGPGTRLTVL.

This clone was seen only a few times. CDR3 in DNA: TGTGCCTGGAGTGCGGAGGGGCAGGTCCAGCATTTT. Translated: CAWSAEGQVQHF. V and J are TRBV30 and TRBJ1-5; D is perhaps TRBD1 (5 bases). Germline V gives CDR1 GTSNPN, CDR2 SVGIG (reference sequence). There are 12 residues in the CDR3. Trimming cost V 1 base and J 12 bases, with 13 bases left between them. Using reference TRBV30 and TRBJ1-5 for the parts outside the CDR3, the full variable domain is SQTIHQWPATLVQPVGSPLSLECTVEGTSNPNLYWYRQAAGRGLQLLFYSVGIGQISSEVPQNLSASRPQDRQFILSSKKLLLSDSGFYLCAWSAEGQVQHFGDGTRLSIL.

The table lists this clone with a few counts. The chain recombines TRBV15 with TRBJ1-6, with TRBD1 identical over 7 bases. CDR3 length: 16 amino acids. Germline V gene data show CDR1 as LNHNV and CDR2 as YYDKDF (reference sequence). The trim removed 1 base at V and 6 bases at J, leaving 6 bases unmatched. The CDR3 DNA follows: TGTGCCACCAGCAGAGCGAATTGGGACAGTAATTCACCCCTCCACTTT. Its protein is CATSRANWDSNSPLHF.

The V gene is TRBV6-5, the J gene TRBJ1-2, with TRBD1 as a possible D gene (6 bases). Germline CDR1 and CDR2: MNHEY and SVGAGI. The CDR3 covers 16 residues. Deletions cut 0 bases from V and 8 bases from J, with 19 bases between. CDR3 amino acids: CASSYSIIGGPKGYTF. The DNA of the CDR3 is TGTGCCAGCAGTTACTCGATAATCGGGGGCCCTAAAGGCTACACCTTC.

This sequence joins TRBV7-9 and TRBJ1-1; D uncertain. V was shortened by 0 bases and J by 4 bases, with 12 bases between the two germline ends. The CDR3 contains 15 residues. Germline loops: CDR1 SEHNR, CDR2 FQNEAQ (reference sequence). CDR3 bases: TGTGCCAGCAGCTTAGCGTCCGGGATCGGCACTGAAGCTTTCTTT. Translation gives CASSLASGIGTEAFF.

Notes on this clone: The sample has other DNA sequences that encode this CDR3 too. The chain carries TRBV30 and TRBJ1-2; TRBD1 aligns across 7 bases. CDR1 is GTSNPN, CDR2 SVGIG, per germline (reference sequence). This CDR3 region has 14 residues. The V and J ends lost 1 base and 4 bases, in that order; junction bases with no gene match: 6. This CDR3 reads CAWSGQGGTYGYTF. As DNA, the CDR3 is TGTGCCTGGAGTGGACAGGGTGGTACCTATGGCTACACCTTC.

This clone was observed a few times. The rearrangement uses TRBV6-1 and TRBJ1-1; perhaps TRBD1 as D (5 bases). The V gene lost 4 bases and the J gene lost 8 bases, with 14 bases spanning the gap. The CDR3 contains 13 residues. Per germline, CDR1 MNHNS and CDR2 SASEGT. The chain's CDR3 is CASSVSDTREAFF. The CDR3 nucleotides are TGTGCCAGCAGTGTTTCGGACACCCGCGAAGCTTTCTTT.

The V gene is TRBV9, the J gene TRBJ1-3, with D perhaps TRBD1 (5 bases). This CDR3 has 16 amino acids. CDR1 SGDLS and CDR2 YYNGEE come from the germline V gene. The V and J ends lost 0 bases and 7 bases respectively, with 17 bases between them. The chain's CDR3 is CASSVARQGKRNTIYF. As DNA, the CDR3 is TGTGCCAGCAGCGTAGCTCGGCAGGGAAAAAGGAACACCATATATTTT.

This clone was seen once. The identical CDR3 is also encoded by other nucleotide sequences in the sample. The chain joins TRBV5-1 to TRBJ2-7; 11 bases match TRBD1. V gave up 0 bases and J gave up 4 bases; unmatched junction bases: 3. CDR1 is SGHRS, CDR2 YFSETQ, per germline. The CDR3 covers 15 residues. The CDR3 reads CASSLEGTGGYEQYF. In DNA, the CDR3 is TGCGCCAGCAGCTTGGAGGGGACAGGGGGTTACGAGCAGTACTTC.

This chain links TRBV9 with TRBJ1-2; D perhaps matches TRBD1 (6 bases). With 4 bases removed from V and 6 bases from J, the gap between germline ends came to 16 bases. CDR3 length: 14 residues. Germline V CDR1 and CDR2: SGDLS, YYNGEE. The CDR3 region has the DNA TGTGCCAGCAGCCCCGGGGGGGGCCGTGATGGCTACACCTTC. This codes for CASSPGGGRDGYTF.

Regarding this clone: The junction and the germline gene differ at one end; a read error may be behind it. This chain links TRBV7-2 with TRBJ1-2; 10 positions match TRBD1. The CDR3 is made up of 15 amino acids. Per germline, CDR1 SGHTA and CDR2 FQGNSA. CDR3 coding DNA: TGCGCCAGCAGCCAGGACTTCGGGACAGGGGATGGCTACACCTTC. Encoded protein: CASSQDFGTGDGYTF.

This clone was counted between two and nine times. The chain recombines TRBV6-5 with TRBJ1-2, with D unresolved. The CDR3 covers 13 residues. Trimming cost V 5 bases and J 7 bases, with 14 bases left between them. CDR1 and CDR2 (germline): MNHEY, SVGAGI. The CDR3 region is CASSNPPGTGYTF. The CDR3 bases are TGTGCCAGCAGTAACCCACCAGGAACTGGCTACACCTTC.

The J gene is TRBJ1-5, the V gene TRBV5-1; perhaps TRBD1 as D (6 bases). CDR1 is SGHRS, CDR2 YFSETQ, per germline. Trimming took off 3 bases at V and 4 bases at J, with 14 bases between the two ends. The CDR3 contains 15 residues. CDR3 sequence reads: CASSSHGQTNQPQHF. In nucleotides, the CDR3 is TGCGCCAGCAGCTCCCACGGACAGACAAATCAGCCCCAGCATTTT.

This clone was observed a few times. The rearrangement uses TRBV2 and TRBJ2-7; TRBD1 might be the D (5 bases). V dropped 8 bases and J dropped 0 bases, with 14 bases sitting between them. This CDR3 is built from 14 residues. Germline V gene lookup returns CDR1 SNHLY and CDR2 FYNNEI. The CDR3 DNA reads TGTGCCAGCGGTCCCCCGACAGCCTCCTACGAGCAGTACTTC. The encoded protein is CASGPPTASYEQYF.

The J gene is TRBJ1-2, the V gene TRBV30, with TRBD1 matching over 8 bases. The germline gives CDR1 GTSNPN, CDR2 SVGIG (reference sequence). The length of the CDR3 is 11 residues. J was trimmed by 8 bases and V by 5 bases; bases with no gene match: 4. The CDR3 here is CAWGGTGGYTF. CDR3 bases: TGTGCCTGGGGGGGGACAGGAGGCTACACCTTC. Full variable domain (rest looked up from reference TRBV30 and TRBJ1-2): SQTIHQWPATLVQPVGSPLSLECTVEGTSNPNLYWYRQAAGRGLQLLFYSVGIGQISSEVPQNLSASRPQDRQFILSSKKLLLSDSGFYLCAWGGTGGYTFGSGTRLTVV.

This rearrangement joins TRBV10-2 to TRBJ1-4; D is unresolved. V was shortened by 6 bases and J by 1 base, with 12 bases between the two germline ends. Germline lookup yields CDR1 WSHSY and CDR2 SAAADI. This CDR3 is 15 amino acids long. CDR3 bases: TGCGCCAGCAGGGCTCATGGAGAAACTAATGAAAAACTGTTTTTT. Protein product: CASRAHGETNEKLFF.

The chain recombines TRBV27 with TRBJ2-7, with 16 bases identical to TRBD2. Germline CDR1 and CDR2: MNHEY and SMNVEV (reference sequence). This CDR3 is built from 15 residues. J was trimmed by 4 bases and V by 6 bases; bases with no gene match: 3. This CDR3 reads CASREGLAGGYEQYF. The CDR3 coding sequence is TGTGCCAGCAGGGAGGGACTAGCGGGAGGGTACGAGCAGTACTTC.

The V call is TRBV18, the J call TRBJ2-4; D is unresolved. Trimming shortened V by 4 bases and J by 0 bases, and 16 bases separated the two germline ends. CDR3 length equals 17 residues. CDR1 is KGHSH, CDR2 LQKENI, per germline. CDR3 residues: CASSHQMAPEAKNIQYF. As DNA, the CDR3 is TGTGCCAGCTCACACCAAATGGCACCCGAAGCCAAAAACATTCAGTACTTC.

The CDR3 here is CASSQDWASGWETQYF. The CDR3 region has the DNA TGCGCCAGCAGCCAAGATTGGGCTAGCGGGTGGGAGACCCAGTACTTC. The genes are TRBV4-3 and TRBJ2-5, with TRBD2 matching over 8 bases. V lost 0 bases, J lost 5 bases, and 8 bases stayed unmatched. The CDR3 is 16 amino acids. Germline V gene sequence: CDR1 LGHNA, CDR2 YSLEER.

The V call is TRBV13, the J call TRBJ1-5; 8 nucleotides agree with TRBD1. V gave up 5 bases and J gave up 9 bases; unmatched junction bases: 6. The CDR3 loop spans 13 amino acids. The germline gives CDR1 PRHDT, CDR2 FYEKMQ (reference sequence). The CDR3 region is CASSQGARGPQHF. CDR3 bases: TGTGCCAGCAGCCAGGGGGCCCGAGGGCCCCAGCATTTT.

This clone came up once. V gene TRBV7-6 combines with J gene TRBJ1-4, with a tentative D call TRBD1 (6 bases). This CDR3 has 16 amino acids. Germline CDR1 is SGHVS and CDR2 is FNYEAQ. V lost 5 bases and J 4 bases, leaving 17 bases between the germline ends. CDR3 DNA: TGTGCCAGCAGCCCCCTCTCGGGGGCCCTTAATGAAAAACTGTTTTTT. Protein sequence: CASSPLSGALNEKLFF.

The rearrangement links TRBV5-1 to TRBJ1-2; TRBD1 matches at 7 bases. The ends lost 2 bases at V and 8 bases at J; junction bases unmatched: 6. From germline, CDR1 is SGHRS and CDR2 YFSETQ. The CDR3 sequence is 13 residues long. The CDR3 DNA is TGCGCCAGCAGCTTAGACAGGGAAGGAGGCTACACCTTC. Its protein is CASSLDREGGYTF.

V usage is TRBV18 and J usage is TRBJ1-2; no reliable D call. V lost 5 bases to trimming and J lost 2 bases, with 15 bases between them. The germline CDR1 and CDR2 sequences are KGHSH and LQKENI. This CDR3 has 15 residues. The CDR3 sequence: CASSAQQDPNYGYTF. In DNA form, the CDR3 reads TGTGCCAGCTCAGCCCAACAAGATCCCAACTATGGCTACACCTTC.

This chain connects TRBV5-1 to TRBJ2-3; the D is unclear. Trimming removed 3 bases from V and 5 bases from J, with 7 bases in between. The germline gives CDR1 SGHRS, CDR2 YFSETQ. CDR3 length: 12 residues. The CDR3 coding sequence is TGCGCCAGCAGCTCGACTGTAGATACGCAGTATTTT. It codes for CASSSTVDTQYF. Complete variable domain (other parts from reference TRBV5-1 and TRBJ2-3): KAGVTQTPRYLIKTRGQQVTLSCSPISGHRSVSWYQQTPGQGLQFLFEYFSETQRNKGNFPGRFSGRQFSNSRSEMNVSTLELGDSALYLCASSSTVDTQYFGPGTRLTVL.